The rows below give T cell receptor beta chains drawn from one sample of a study of OX40 agonist ivuxolimab in advanced cancers. The assay was immunoSEQ multiplex PCR, and TCRdb's table has in-frame clones only and misses some. The repertoire has 90,000 or so clones, approximately 87% of them found once; the top ten carry approximately 4%. The specimen comprised CD4+ or CD8+ T cells sorted from blood, sampled in a trial of the OX40 agonist ivuxolimab. The receptors shown here come from an adult with an advanced solid tumor such as melanoma, head and neck, liver or kidney cancer. Both conserved end residues are part of each CDR3. D genes are given only for firm matches. Some rows have no size entry. The others give once, few or many, or a class for an expanded clone.

TRBJ2-1 TRBD2 TRBV9 - TGTGCCAGCGGGCGGGAGGGCTCCTACAATGAGCAGTTCTTC CASGREGSYNEQFF
TRBJ1-1 TRBD1 TRBV7-2 - TGTGCCAGCAGGCTTGGGGCAGGGGGAACTGAAGCTTTCTTT CASRLGAGGTEAFF
TRBJ1-2 - TRBV30 - TGTGCCTGGGTAGACGCTAACTATGGCTACACCTTC CAWVDANYGYTF
TRBJ1-3 - TRBV5-5 - TGTGCCAGCAGCTTGGGCCAGATTGGAAACACCATATATTTT CASSLGQIGNTIYF
TRBJ1-1 TRBD1 TRBV5-6 - TGTGCCAGCAGCGTGGACAGGGAGATTTTCTTT CASSVDREIFF
TRBJ1-5 - TRBV7-2 - TGTGCCAGCAGCTTATCTACTGGGGGCAAGCCCCAGCATTTT CASSLSTGGKPQHF
TRBJ1-2 TRBD1 TRBV6-6 - TGTGCCAGCAGGGACAGGACAGGCCGGAACTATGGCTACACCTTC CASRDRTGRNYGYTF
TRBJ1-1 - TRBV27 - TGTGCCAGCAGTTTAAACCGACAAGGGATGAACACTGAAGCTTTCTTT CASSLNRQGMNTEAFF
TRBJ1-1 - TRBV11-2 - TGTGCCAGCACAGGGAACACTGAAGCTTTCTTT CASTGNTEAFF
TRBJ2-7 TRBD1 TRBV28 - TGTGCCAGCACTGTCGGACAGGGGGCCTACGAGCAGTACTTC CASTVGQGAYEQYF
TRBJ2-5 - TRBV27 - TGTGCCAGCAGGGGGGACGGACCCCAAGAGACCCAGTACTTC CASRGDGPQETQYF
TRBJ2-3 - TRBV1 - TGCACCAGCAGCCAAGGAGCGGGGGGCACAGATACGCAGTATTTT CTSSQGAGGTDTQYF
TRBJ2-7 - TRBV30 few TGTGCCTGGAGTCCCGGGGCTTACGAGCAGTACTTC CAWSPGAYEQYF
TRBJ1-3 - TRBV21-1 few TGTGCCAGCATCCTAGGGTGGACAGTATTGATTGGAAACACCATATATTTT CASILGWTVLIGNTIYF
TRBJ2-3 TRBD2 TRBV7-2 few TGTGCCAGCAGCTTAAATAGCGGGATTTCAGATACGCAGTATTTT CASSLNSGISDTQYF
TRBJ1-5 - TRBV30 - TGTGCCTCTGTACAGGGACCGGGTCAGCCCCAGCATTTT CASVQGPGQPQHF
TRBJ2-5 TRBD2 TRBV11-1 - TGTGCCAGCAGCTTAGTGGCGGGAGCCCTACAAGAGACCCAGTACTTC CASSLVAGALQETQYF
TRBJ2-5 - TRBV5-1 - TGCGCCAGCAGCCAAAGGTACCAAGAGACCCAGTACTTC CASSQRYQETQYF
TRBJ1-2 - TRBV25-1 - TGTGCCAGCAGTGTAACAGGCAACTATGGCTACACCTTC CASSVTGNYGYTF
TRBJ2-7 - TRBV6-1 - TGTGCCATCCAGACCCGACAGCCCCCCTACGAGCAGTACTTC CAIQTRQPPYEQYF
TRBJ1-1 - TRBV28 - TGTGCCAGCACCCTTACGGGGAACACTGAAGCTTTCTTT CASTLTGNTEAFF
TRBJ1-5 TRBD1 TRBV7-9 - TGTGCCAGCAGCGAATACCGAGGACAGGGAGGTCAGCCCCAGCATTTT CASSEYRGQGGQPQHF
TRBJ1-2 - TRBV5-1 - TGCGCCAGCAGCTTGATAGCTGAGGGCGGCTACACCTTC CASSLIAEGGYTF
TRBJ1-1 - TRBV11-2 - TGTGCCAGCAGCTTAGATCGTCAGGGGACTGAAGCTTTCTTT CASSLDRQGTEAFF
TRBJ2-2 - TRBV29-1 - - CSVVGQGAGELSF
TRBJ1-5 - TRBV19 - TGTGCCAGTAGCCGAGGGCTAGGGGCCTTTAGCAATCAGCCCCAGCATTTT CASSRGLGAFSNQPQHF
TRBJ2-3 - TRBV29-1 few TGCAGCGTTGAAGACAGTTGGAGGGATACGCAGTATTTT CSVEDSWRDTQYF
TRBJ2-7 - TRBV27 - TGTGCCAGCAGTCTAGACTTCCACTCCTACGAGCAGTACTTC CASSLDFHSYEQYF
TRBJ1-2 - TRBV5-1 - TGTGCCAGCAGCTCCGGACAGCGCCATGGCTACACCTTC CASSSGQRHGYTF
TRBJ2-1 - TRBV7-2 - TGTGCCAGCAGCTTAAGTACTAGTGGCAATGAGCAGTTCTTC CASSLSTSGNEQFF
TRBJ1-1 TRBD1 TRBV6-1 - TGTGCCAGCAGACAACAGGGGATGAACACTGAAGCTTTCTTT CASRQQGMNTEAFF
TRBJ1-3 - TRBV9 - TGTGCCAGCAGCACCAACTCTTTCTCTGGAAACACCATGTATTTT CASSTNSFSGNTMYF
TRBJ1-5 TRBD1 TRBV7-2 - TGTGCCAGCAGCCTCAACAGGGGGCATTATCAGCCCCAGCATTTT CASSLNRGHYQPQHF
TRBJ1-4 - TRBV27 - TGTGCCAGCAGTCTGGGGAGGGGAAGGGAAAAACTGTTTTTT CASSLGRGREKLFF
TRBJ1-6 - TRBV6-5 once TGTGCCAGCAGTTACTCGGGGGAATATAATTCACCCCTCCACTTT CASSYSGEYNSPLHF
TRBJ2-3 - TRBV7-3 - TGTGCCAGCAGCTTAGGGGGCGGCCTAGGCACAGATACGCAGTATTTT CASSLGGGLGTDTQYF
TRBJ2-3 - TRBV2 - TGTGCCAGAACTGGGGCAAACACAGATACGCAGTATTTT CARTGANTDTQYF
TRBJ1-1 - TRBV6-5 - TGTGCCAGCACCATTGGGGGACTGAACACTGAAGCTTTCTTT CASTIGGLNTEAFF
TRBJ2-7 - TRBV7-2 - TGTGCCAGCAGCTTAGTATTCCTCCCCTCCTACGAGCAGTACTTC CASSLVFLPSYEQYF
TRBJ2-5 - TRBV4-3 - TGCGCCAGCAGCCAAGAGCTGGGCATAGAGACCCAGTACTTC CASSQELGIETQYF
TRBJ1-2 - TRBV9 - TGTGCCAGCAGCGAGGGGTCATCACAGGGAGGCTACACCTTC CASSEGSSQGGYTF